A selection of T cell receptor beta chains follows, all from one sample in a study of tumor-infiltrating lymphocytes in primary liver carcinoma. TCRdb re-called the multiplex PCR reads through MiXCR, storing one row per CDR3 protein. The sample lists 35,000 to 40,000 distinct CDR3 sequences, around 80% occurring once. The sample comprised tumor-adjacent normal liver tissue. The receptors were gathered from a man in his forties or fifties with primary liver carcinoma and hepatitis B virus infection. CDR3s include the opening cysteine and the closing phenylalanine or tryptophan. A D gene is named only where the DNA matches it firmly.

V gene	D gene	J gene	CDR3 protein	CDR3 DNA
TRBV7-2	TRBD2	TRBJ2-1	CASSLTSGGQDEQFF	TGTGCCAGCAGCCTGACTAGCGGGGGTCAGGATGAGCAGTTCTTC
TRBV6-2/TRBV6-3	NA	TRBJ2-3	CASSYGVSRSQDTQYF	TGTGCCAGCAGTTACGGGGTCTCCAGGAGTCAAGATACGCAGTATTTT
TRBV11-1	TRBD2	TRBJ2-4	CANSFPRTSGTKNIQYF	TGTGCCAACAGCTTTCCCAGGACTAGCGGGACCAAAAACATCCAGTACTTC
TRBV29-1	TRBD2	TRBJ2-1	CSAQGLGRDEHFF	TGCAGCGCCCAAGGACTAGGAAGGGATGAGCACTTCTTC
TRBV7-8	NA	TRBJ1-5	CVSSLDPQGNQPLHF	TGTGTCAGCAGCTTAGATCCCCAGGGGAATCAGCCCCTGCATTTT
TRBV4-3	TRBD1	TRBJ2-1	CASGQFQGASDEQFF	TGCGCCAGTGGCCAATTTCAGGGGGCTAGCGATGAGCAGTTCTTC
TRBV4-2	NA	TRBJ2-3	CASSQSRGASTDTQYF	TGTGCCAGCAGCCAAAGCCGGGGGGCGTCCACAGATACGCAGTATTTT
TRBV10-3	NA	TRBJ2-1	CAVSVGEPIQWKQFF	TGTGCCGTCAGTGTTGGGGAGCCCATCCAATGGAAGCAATTCTTC
TRBV29-1	NA	TRBJ2-2	CSVEFTGELLF	TGCAGCGTTGAGTTTACCGGGGAGCTGCTTTTT
TRBV25-1	NA	TRBJ2-1	CASSELGKTYNERFF	TGTGCCAGCAGTGAACTAGGCAAAACCTACAATGAGCGGTTCTTC
TRBV11-2	NA	TRBJ2-7	CTSSPGGYERYF	TGTACCAGCAGTCCCGGGGGCTACGAGCGATACTTC
TRBV6-6	NA	TRBJ2-2	CASTGPAANTGVLFF	TGTGCCAGCACCGGTCCGGCGGCTAACACCGGGGTGCTGTTTTTT
TRBV14	NA	TRBJ2-2	CVSNQGSRTGNTGELFF	TGTGTCAGCAACCAAGGAAGCAGAACAGGGAACACCGGGGAGCTGTTTTTT
TRBV5-6	NA	TRBJ2-1	CASRSNLQGRGYNEQFF	TGTGCCAGCAGGTCGAACTTACAGGGGCGGGGGTACAATGAGCAGTTCTTC
TRBV24-1	TRBD2	TRBJ2-3	CTTSDVPSGRNTDTQYF	TGTACCACCAGTGATGTACCTAGCGGGAGAAACACAGATACGCAATATTTT
TRBV5-4	NA	TRBJ2-5	CASSLNGDGKETQYF	TGTGCCAGTAGCTTGAACGGGGACGGCAAAGAGACCCAATACTTC
TRBV7-8	TRBD2	TRBJ2-5	CAYSLASLAGGGETQYF	TGTGCCTACAGCTTAGCCAGCCTAGCGGGAGGGGGAGAGACCCAGTACTTC
TRBV14	NA	TRBJ2-3	CAGSRRYTDTQYF	TGTGCCGGCAGCCGAAGATACACAGATACTCAGTATTTT
TRBV12-3/TRBV12-4	NA	TRBJ1-3	CASAVDGSSGNTIDF	TGTGCCAGTGCCGTGGACGGAAGCTCTGGAAACACCATAGATTTT
TRBV14	TRBD2	TRBJ2-7	CASSHAPPGLAGDEQYF	TGTGCCAGCAGCCACGCTCCACCGGGACTAGCGGGTGACGAGCAGTACTTC